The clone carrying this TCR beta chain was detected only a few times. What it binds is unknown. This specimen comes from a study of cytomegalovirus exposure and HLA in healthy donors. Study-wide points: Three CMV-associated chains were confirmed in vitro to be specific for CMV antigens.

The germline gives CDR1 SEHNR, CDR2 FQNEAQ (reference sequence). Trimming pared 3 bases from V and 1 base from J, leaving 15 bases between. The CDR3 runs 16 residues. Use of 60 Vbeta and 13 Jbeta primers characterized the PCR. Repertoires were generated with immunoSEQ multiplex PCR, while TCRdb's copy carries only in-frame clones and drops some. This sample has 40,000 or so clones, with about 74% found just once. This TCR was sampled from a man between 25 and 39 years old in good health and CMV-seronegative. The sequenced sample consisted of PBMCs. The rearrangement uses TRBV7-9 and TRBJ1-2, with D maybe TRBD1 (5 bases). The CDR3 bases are TGTGCCAGCAGCTTGGACACTTCCCCACTTAACTATGGCTACACCTTC. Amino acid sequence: CASSLDTSPLNYGYTF.